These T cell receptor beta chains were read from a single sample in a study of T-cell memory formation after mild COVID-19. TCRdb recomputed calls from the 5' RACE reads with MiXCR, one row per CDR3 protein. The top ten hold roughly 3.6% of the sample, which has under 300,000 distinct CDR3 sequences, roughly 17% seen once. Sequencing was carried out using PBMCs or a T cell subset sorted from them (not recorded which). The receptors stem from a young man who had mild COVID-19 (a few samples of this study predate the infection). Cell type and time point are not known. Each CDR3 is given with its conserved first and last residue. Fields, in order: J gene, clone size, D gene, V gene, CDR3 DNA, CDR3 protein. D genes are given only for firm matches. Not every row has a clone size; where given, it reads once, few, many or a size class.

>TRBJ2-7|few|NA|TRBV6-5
TGTGCCAGCACCTCGAGAGGCGAGCAGTACTTC
CASTSRGEQYF
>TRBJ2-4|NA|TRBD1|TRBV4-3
TGCGCCAGCAGCCAAGAACAGGGGCCCCGTAGCCTTCAGTACTTC
CASSQEQGPRSLQYF
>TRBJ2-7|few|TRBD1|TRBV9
TGTGCCAGCAGCTCTGTCCCCAGGGGGCAATCCGAGCAGTACTTC
CASSSVPRGQSEQYF
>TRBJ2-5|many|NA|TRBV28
TGTGCCAGCAGTTTAATTCGACGAGAGACCCAGTACTTC
CASSLIRRETQYF
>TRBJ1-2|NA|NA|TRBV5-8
TGTGCCAGCAGCTTCTGGACAGCTCCCTATGGCTACACCTTC
CASSFWTAPYGYTF
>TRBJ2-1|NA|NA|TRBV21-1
NA
CASSKGDYRCHNEQFF
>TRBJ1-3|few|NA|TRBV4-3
TGCGCCAGCAGCCAAGAGTACACCGGAAACACCATATATTTT
CASSQEYTGNTIYF
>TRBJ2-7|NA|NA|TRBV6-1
TGTGCCTCAGAAGTGACGGGGATGAAATACGAGCAGTACTTC
CASEVTGMKYEQYF
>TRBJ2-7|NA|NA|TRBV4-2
TGTGCCAGCAGCAACGGGCCGGCCTACGAGCAGTACTTC
CASSNGPAYEQYF
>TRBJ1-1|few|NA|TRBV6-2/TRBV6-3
TGTGCCAGCAGTTACCGGTTCAGCACTGAAGCTTTCTTT
CASSYRFSTEAFF
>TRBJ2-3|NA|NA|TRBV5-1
TGCGCCAGCAGCGCACCACAGGGTAGCACAGATACGCAGTATTTT
CASSAPQGSTDTQYF
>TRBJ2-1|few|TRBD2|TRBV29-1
TGCAGCGTTGTCGCGGGGGGAATCAATGAGCAGTTCTTC
CSVVAGGINEQFF
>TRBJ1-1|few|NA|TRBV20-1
TGCAGCGGAACCGACGGATGGAACACTGAAGCTTTCTTT
CSGTDGWNTEAFF
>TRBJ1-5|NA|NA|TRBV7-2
TGTGCCAGCACTTCCACAATAGGGGGGCTTCAGCCCCAGCATTTT
CASTSTIGGLQPQHF
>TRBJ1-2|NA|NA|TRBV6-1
TGTGCCAGCGAGGCCGGGCTAAACTTCTATGGCTACACCTTC
CASEAGLNFYGYTF
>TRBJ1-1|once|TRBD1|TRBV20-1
TGCAGTGCTAGCTCAGGGGGTCGCACTGAAGCTTTCTTT
CSASSGGRTEAFF
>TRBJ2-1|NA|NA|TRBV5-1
TGCGCCAGCAGCTTGGGAGGGGTTGGCTACAATGAGCAGTTCTTC
CASSLGGVGYNEQFF
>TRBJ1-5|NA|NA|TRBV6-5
TGTGCCAGCAGTTACAGGTACAATCAGCCCCAGCATTTT
CASSYRYNQPQHF
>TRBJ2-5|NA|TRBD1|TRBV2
TGTGCCAGCGGCCGGGACAGGGGTGAGACCCAGTACTTC
CASGRDRGETQYF
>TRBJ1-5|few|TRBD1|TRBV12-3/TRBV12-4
TGTGCCAGCAGTCCGATGACAGGGAACCACCAGCATTTT
CASSPMTGNHQHF
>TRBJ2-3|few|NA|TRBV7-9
TGTGCCAGCAGCTTAGACGGTAGCACAGATACGCAGTATTTT
CASSLDGSTDTQYF
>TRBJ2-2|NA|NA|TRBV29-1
TGCAGCGCAGAACGGGGGAACACCGGGGAGCTGTTTTTT
CSAERGNTGELFF
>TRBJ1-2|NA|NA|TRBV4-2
TGTGCCAGCAGCCAAGACAGGTCCCCTTATGGCTACACCTTC
CASSQDRSPYGYTF
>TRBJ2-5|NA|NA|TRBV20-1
TGCAGTGCTAGAGATCGGCGGCAGGGCGGGGAGACCCAGTACTTC
CSARDRRQGGETQYF
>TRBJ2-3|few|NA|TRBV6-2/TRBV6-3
TGTGCCAGCGGCGGGGTCCCGCAGTATTTT
CASGGVPQYF
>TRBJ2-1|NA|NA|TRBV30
TGTGCCTGGAGTCGTATCGAGGTCAACAATGAGCAGTTCTTC
CAWSRIEVNNEQFF
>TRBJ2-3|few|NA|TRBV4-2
TGTGCCAGCAGCCAAGATCTGTCTCATCGAGATACGCAGTATTTT
CASSQDLSHRDTQYF
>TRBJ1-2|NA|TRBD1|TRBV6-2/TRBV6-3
TGTGCCAGCAGATCCGACAGGGCCCATGGCTACACCTTC
CASRSDRAHGYTF
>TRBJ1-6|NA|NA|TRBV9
TGTGCCAGCAGCCCCGGATCGGGACACTTCAATTCACCCCTCCACTTT
CASSPGSGHFNSPLHF
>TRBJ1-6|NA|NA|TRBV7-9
TGTGCCAGCAGCTTAGCTTCGACTGCCGATTCACCCCTCCACTTT
CASSLASTADSPLHF
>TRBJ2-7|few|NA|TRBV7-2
TGTGCCAGCAGCTTATCTGAATCCTACGAGCAGTACTTC
CASSLSESYEQYF
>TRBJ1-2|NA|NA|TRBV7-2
TGTGCCAGCAGCCAGCCGGGACCGCCAACTATTAGCTACACCTTC
CASSQPGPPTISYTF
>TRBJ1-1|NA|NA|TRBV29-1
TGCAGCGTTAGTCCGGGATGGGGTATGAACACTGAAGCTTTCTTT
CSVSPGWGMNTEAFF
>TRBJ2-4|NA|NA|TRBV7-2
TGTGCCAGCAGCCGCGGGGGCTCGGCCAAAAACATTCAGTACTTC
CASSRGGSAKNIQYF
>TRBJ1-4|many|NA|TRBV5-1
TGCGCCAGCAGCTTAACCCAGGGTGATAATGAAAAACTGTTTTTT
CASSLTQGDNEKLFF
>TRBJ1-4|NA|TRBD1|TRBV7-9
TGTGCCAGCAGCTTGGGACAGGGGGTTAGCGAAAAACTGTTTTTT
CASSLGQGVSEKLFF
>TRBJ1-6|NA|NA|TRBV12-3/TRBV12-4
TGTGCCAGCAGTCCACGCCTGCTGAGTAATTCACCCCTCCACTTT
CASSPRLLSNSPLHF
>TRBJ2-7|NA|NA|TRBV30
TGTGCCTGGAGTCCCGGGTTTTGGGGACAGTACTTC
CAWSPGFWGQYF
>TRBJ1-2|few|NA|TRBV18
TGTGCCAGCTCACCCTCGGTAGAGGGTTCGGGAGGCTACACCTTC
CASSPSVEGSGGYTF
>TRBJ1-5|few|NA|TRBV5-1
TGCGCCAGCTATCGCAGGGAGAATCAGCCCCAGCATTTT
CASYRRENQPQHF
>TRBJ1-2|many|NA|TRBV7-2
TGTGCCAGCAGCTTCGGTGACTATGGCTACACCTTC
CASSFGDYGYTF
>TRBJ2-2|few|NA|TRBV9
TGTGCCAGCAGCGTAGGGGGGGACCCGAGCACCGGGGAGCTGTTTTTT
CASSVGGDPSTGELFF
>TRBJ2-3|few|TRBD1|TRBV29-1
TGCAGCGTCGCCTGGGACAGGGGGACAGATACGCAGTATTTT
CSVAWDRGTDTQYF
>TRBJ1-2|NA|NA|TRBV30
TGTGCCTGGAGCTCGACCGGGTGGTCCGGCTACACCTTC
CAWSSTGWSGYTF
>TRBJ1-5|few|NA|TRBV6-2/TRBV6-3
TGTGCCAGCAGTTACGTCAGACCTTCAGGTCAGCCCCAGCATTTT
CASSYVRPSGQPQHF
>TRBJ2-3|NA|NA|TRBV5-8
TGTGCCAGCAGTCTGAGGTATACAGATACGCAGTATTTT
CASSLRYTDTQYF
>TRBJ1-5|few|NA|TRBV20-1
TGCAGTGCTAGAGGACAGCTCAATCAGCCCCAGCATTTT
CSARGQLNQPQHF
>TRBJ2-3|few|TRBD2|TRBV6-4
TGTGCCAGCACCACGAGTCTAGCGGGGTTATATGACAGCACAGATACGCAGTATTTT
CASTTSLAGLYDSTDTQYF
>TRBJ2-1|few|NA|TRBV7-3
TGTGCCAGCAGCTTAAAGCGAGGCAATGAGCAGTTCTTC
CASSLKRGNEQFF
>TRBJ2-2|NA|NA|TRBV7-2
TGTGCCAGCAGTCGACAGTCGAACACCGGGGAGCTGTTTTTT
CASSRQSNTGELFF
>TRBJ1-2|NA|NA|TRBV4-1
TGCGCCAGCAGGGTGATGGGGGCAGGGTATGGCTACACCTTC
CASRVMGAGYGYTF
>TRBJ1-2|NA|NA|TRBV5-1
TGCGCCAGCAGCCGGAGCGACAGCTATGGCTACACCTTC
CASSRSDSYGYTF
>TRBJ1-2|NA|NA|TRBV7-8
TGTGCCAGCAGCTCGTGGGGGGAAGTTTTTGGCTACACCTTC
CASSSWGEVFGYTF
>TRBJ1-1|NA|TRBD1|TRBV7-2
TGTGCCAGCAGCCACGGGGACAGGGCGGCTAGTGAAGCTTTCTTT
CASSHGDRAASEAFF
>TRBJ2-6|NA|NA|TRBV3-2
TGTGCCAGCAGCCCCGAGAGAGGGAACTACCGCTCTGGGGCCAACGTCCTGACTTTC
CASSPERGNYRSGANVLTF
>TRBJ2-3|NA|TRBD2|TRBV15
TGTGCCACCAGCAGAGGCGGGGGGCACCTCACAGATACGCAGTATTTT
CATSRGGGHLTDTQYF
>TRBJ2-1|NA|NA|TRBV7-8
TGTGCCAGCAGCTTGGGTCAACGACTACAACCTAATCAGCAGTTCTTC
CASSLGQRLQPNQQFF
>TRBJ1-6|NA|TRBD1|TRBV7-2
TGTGCCAGCACCCCCGGACAGGGTGGATCACCCCTCCACTTT
CASTPGQGGSPLHF